Each of the 25 T cell receptor beta chains below was sequenced from the same sample in a study of blood T cell repertoires in COVID-19 (TCRdb year 2020). Library construction relied on the immunoSEQ multiplex PCR assay. The table comes from immuneACCESS by way of TCRdb, which keeps in-frame sequences with V and J called. Part of the clones is missing from these tables; in studies checked, under half for an unresolved V gene and the rest for unknown reasons. The sample data list roughly 58,000 clones, and roughly two thirds of these were observed just once. In total, the top ten clones hold approximately 50% of the sample. Input material: PBMCs or T cells enriched from blood (not recorded which). All receptors derive from a woman in her sixties who had been exposed to COVID-19.

V is TRBV27 and J is TRBJ1-1, with D perhaps TRBD1 (5 bases). The V end was cut by 2 bases, the J end by 0 bases, with 13 bases between. The CDR3 covers 16 residues. Germline CDR1 and CDR2: MNHEY and SMNVEV (reference sequence). CDR3 sequence: CASSLVGRALNTEAFF. The CDR3 bases are TGTGCCAGCAGTTTAGTAGGCAGGGCCTTGAACACTGAAGCTTTCTTT.

The V gene is TRBV9, the J gene TRBJ1-1; maybe TRBD1 (5 bases). V lost 0 bases and J lost 4, with 10 bases in between. The germline V gene encodes CDR1 SGDLS and CDR2 YYNGEE. This CDR3 has 14 amino acids. CDR3 region: CASSVGGVGTEAFF. The DNA of the CDR3 is TGTGCCAGCAGCGTAGGGGGGGTCGGCACTGAAGCTTTCTTT.

This clone is medium-sized by share. The V call is TRBV12-1, the J call TRBJ1-3. TRBV12-1 is a pseudogene locus. This CDR3 is 12 amino acids long. Written as DNA, the CDR3 is TGTGCCAGCAGCTTTCTAGTCCGAACCATATATTTT. Its protein product is CASSFLVRTIYF.

In DNA form, the CDR3 reads TGTGCCAGCAGCACGGGACAGGCGGGTAATGAAAAACTGTTTTTT. This translates into CASSTGQAGNEKLFF. The V gene is TRBV7-2, the J gene TRBJ1-4; 8 positions match TRBD1. Germline-derived CDR1 and CDR2 are SGHTA and FQGNSA. V gave up 5 bases and J gave up 4 bases; unmatched junction bases: 6. CDR3 size: 15 residues.

This chain links TRBV6-5 with TRBJ1-2, with D perhaps matching TRBD1 (6 bases). Germline values: CDR1 MNHEY, CDR2 SVGAGI. CDR3 length: 15 amino acids. Trimming stripped 2 bases from V and 4 bases from J, with 14 bases between. The CDR3 protein is CASSYISGGPYGYTF. CDR3 DNA sequence: TGTGCCAGCAGTTACATCTCGGGGGGCCCCTATGGCTACACCTTC.

This clone appeared a few times. J is TRBJ2-7 and V is TRBV10-3; 8 nucleotides align to TRBD2. Germline CDR1 is ENHRY and CDR2 is SYGVKD. With 2 bases clipped from V and 6 bases from J, the junction kept 9 bases outside the gene matches. The CDR3 runs to 15 residues. The CDR3 DNA reads TGTGCCATCAGTGAGAAAGCGGGAGTGAACGGCGAGCAGTACTTC. Translated, it gives CAISEKAGVNGEQYF.

There are a few counts of this clone. The CDR3 DNA is TGTGCCAGCAGCTTAATCCCCGGGGGGGGGTGGAGTGAAGCTTTCTTT. As protein: CASSLIPGGGWSEAFF. This chain uses TRBV7-8 with TRBJ1-1, with D tentatively TRBD1 (5 bases). CDR3 size: 16 residues. V was pared by 2 bases and J by 7 bases, with 20 bases between. Looked up from germline, CDR1 is SGHVS and CDR2 is FQNEAQ.

The chain combines TRBV19 with TRBJ2-7; the D is unclear. Per germline, CDR1 LNHDA and CDR2 SQIVND (reference sequence). The V end lost 4 bases, the J end lost 3 bases, and 10 bases lay between the germline ends. The CDR3 loop spans 13 amino acids. CDR3 DNA sequence: TGTGCCAGTAGTACTCCCCCCCTCTACGAGCAGTACTTC. Translation: CASSTPPLYEQYF. The full variable domain, in which reference TRBV19 and TRBJ2-7 provide the parts outside the CDR3, is DGGITQSPKYLFRKEGQNVTLSCEQNLNHDAMYWYRQDPGQGLRLIYYSQIVNDFQKGDIAEGYSVSREKKESFPLTVTSAQKNPTAFYLCASSTPPLYEQYFGPGTRLTVT.

This clone was picked up one time. The rearrangement links TRBV10-3 to TRBJ2-7; 8 positions agree with TRBD1. J gave up 2 bases and V 3 bases, and 9 bases lay outside the gene matches. Germline V gives CDR1 ENHRY, CDR2 SYGVKD. This CDR3 spans 16 amino acids. This chain's CDR3 is CAISDPTGAPPYEQYF. Written as DNA, the CDR3 is TGTGCCATCAGTGACCCGACAGGGGCCCCCCCCTACGAGCAGTACTTC.

This clone was seen just once. The chain recombines TRBV19 with TRBJ2-3, with 7 bases aligning to TRBD2. CDR3 length equals 14 residues. CDR1 and CDR2 from the germline V gene are LNHDA and SQIVND (reference sequence). V shed 9 bases, J shed 2 bases, and the junction held 8 bases outside the gene matches. The CDR3 DNA sequence: TGTGCCAGCAGTCAGGCGGGAGACACAGATACGCAGTATTTT. Translation: CASSQAGDTDTQYF.

This clone was counted a single time. The chain employs TRBV7-2 and TRBJ1-1; D is perhaps TRBD1 (6 bases). Looked up from germline, CDR1 is SGHTA and CDR2 is FQGNSA. Trimming shortened V by 7 bases and J by 7 bases, and 19 bases separated the two germline ends. The CDR3 sequence is 14 residues long. The CDR3 spells CASTDFGDNYEAFF. The DNA for the CDR3 is TGTGCCAGCACTGATTTCGGGGACAACTATGAAGCTTTCTTT. Complete variable domain (other parts from reference TRBV7-2 and TRBJ1-1): GAGVSQSPSNKVTEKGKDVELRCDPISGHTALYWYRQSLGQGLEFLIYFQGNSAPDKSGLPSDRFSAERTGGSVSTLTIQRTQQEDSAVYLCASTDFGDNYEAFFGQGTRLTVV.

The sample holds a few counts of this clone. V gene TRBV20-1 combines with J gene TRBJ2-1; D remains ambiguous. V shed 6 bases and J shed 7 bases, with 10 bases lying between them. From germline, CDR1 is DFQATT and CDR2 SNEGSKA (reference sequence). This CDR3 is built from 11 residues. The CDR3 spells CSALGSNEQFF. For the CDR3, the DNA is TGCAGTGCGCTAGGATCTAATGAGCAGTTCTTC.

The V gene is TRBV28, the J gene TRBJ2-2; 7 bases fit TRBD1. This CDR3 contains 13 residues. Germline loops: CDR1 MDHEN, CDR2 SYDVKM. Trimming at V came to 5 bases and at J to 7 bases, leaving 4 bases not matched to a gene. In DNA form, the CDR3 reads TGTGCCAGCAGTCGAGGGGGCATCGGGGAGCTGTTTTTT. Its translation is CASSRGGIGELFF. Filled out from reference TRBV28 and TRBJ2-2, the complete variable domain reads DVKVTQSSRYLVKRTGEKVFLECVQDMDHENMFWYRQDPGLGLRLIYFSYDVKMKEKGDIPEGYSVSREKKERFSLILESASTNQTSMYLCASSRGGIGELFFGEGSRLTVL.

This clone was seen just once. The rearrangement joins TRBV6-5 to TRBJ1-1; D gene uncertain. V gave up 0 bases and J gave up 6 bases, with 14 bases separating them. This CDR3 comprises 15 residues. Germline lookup yields CDR1 MNHEY and CDR2 SVGAGI. CDR3 sequence: CASSYSTRFTAEAFF. The DNA of the CDR3 is TGTGCCAGCAGTTACTCGACTCGCTTCACGGCTGAAGCTTTCTTT.

The J gene is TRBJ2-7, the V gene TRBV15, with 9 positions matching TRBD2. Germline values: CDR1 LNHNV, CDR2 YYDKDF (reference sequence). V gave up 2 bases and J gave up 4 bases; unmatched junction bases: 0. This CDR3 contains 13 residues. The CDR3 coding sequence is TGTGCCACCAGCAGAAGCGGGAGGTACGAGCAGTACTTC. It codes for CATSRSGRYEQYF.

The rearrangement uses TRBV9 and TRBJ1-1; D gene unclear. With 0 bases removed from V and 2 bases from J, the gap between germline ends came to 8 bases. This CDR3 is built from 14 residues. CDR1 and CDR2 (germline): SGDLS, YYNGEE. Written as DNA, the CDR3 is TGTGCCAGCAGCGTAGGCGGATCAAACACTGAAGCTTTCTTT. Amino acids: CASSVGGSNTEAFF.

The CDR3 here is CASSLGLENTIYF. In DNA form, the CDR3 reads TGTGCCAGCAGCTTAGGACTCGAAAACACCATATATTTT. The chain uses TRBV5-5 and TRBJ1-3; no reliable D call. Germline values: CDR1 SGHKS, CDR2 YYEKEE (reference sequence). This CDR3 has 13 amino acids. Trimming took 2 bases from V and 6 from J, leaving 9 bases between them.

This chain joins TRBV30 and TRBJ1-2; 8 nucleotides agree with TRBD1. Germline CDR1 GTSNPN, CDR2 SVGIG (reference sequence). The length of the CDR3 is 11 residues. With V trimmed by 8 bases and J by 8 bases, 7 bases remained unmatched. The CDR3 nucleotides read TGTGCCAACGACAGGGACAGGGGCTACACCTTC. Protein product: CANDRDRGYTF.

This clone was seen a single time. A read error may account for a junction end that differs from germline. The rearrangement uses TRBV3-1 (or the pseudogene TRBV3-2) and TRBJ1-2; a weak D match, TRBD1 (6 bases). Germline V gene data show CDR1 as LGHDT and CDR2 as YNNKEL (reference sequence). CDR3 length: 12 amino acids. The CDR3 spells CASSQQNPGAPF. The CDR3 coding sequence is TGTGCCAGCAGCCAGCAAAATCCAGGGGCACCCTTC.

A single count supports this clone. J is TRBJ1-2 and V is TRBV5-1; D is ambiguous. The V gene's germline CDR1 is SGHRS and CDR2 YFSETQ. CDR3 length equals 12 residues. Trimming left V 4 bases short and J 8 bases short, with 12 bases between. The CDR3 nucleotides are TGCGCCAGCAGCGGAGATAAGAAAGGCTACACCTTC. Residues: CASSGDKKGYTF. Combining the CDR3 with reference TRBV5-1 and TRBJ1-2 gives the whole variable domain KAGVTQTPRYLIKTRGQQVTLSCSPISGHRSVSWYQQTPGQGLQFLFEYFSETQRNKGNFPGRFSGRQFSNSRSEMNVSTLELGDSALYLCASSGDKKGYTFGSGTRLTVV.

The chain uses TRBV6-2 or TRBV6-3 and TRBJ2-6; 10 bases map to TRBD1. Germline CDR1 MNHEY, CDR2 SVGEGT. The J segment lost 0 bases and the V segment lost 0 bases, leaving 8 bases of the junction unmatched. This CDR3 contains 20 residues. CDR3 residues: CASSYSTGTGVDSGANVLTF. The DNA of the CDR3 is TGTGCCAGCAGTTACTCGACCGGGACAGGGGTTGACTCTGGGGCCAACGTCCTGACTTTC.

This sequence joins TRBV7-9 and TRBJ2-5; maybe TRBD2 (6 bases). The V gene lost 2 bases and the J gene lost 2 bases, with 9 bases spanning the gap. Per germline, CDR1 SEHNR and CDR2 FQNEAQ (reference sequence). The CDR3 extends over 14 amino acids. DNA of the CDR3: TGTGCCAGCAGCTTAAGTAGCGGACAAGAGACCCAGTACTTC. This sequence encodes CASSLSSGQETQYF.

The CDR3 reads CASSLVANTEAFF. The CDR3 DNA reads as TGCGCCAGCAGCTTGGTGGCCAACACTGAAGCTTTCTTT. The rearrangement links TRBV5-1 to TRBJ1-1; D not resolved. Germline CDR1 is SGHRS and CDR2 is YFSETQ. V was pared by 0 bases and J by 2 bases, with 5 bases between. This CDR3 comprises 13 residues.

This chain uses TRBV11-3 with TRBJ1-1; D is ambiguous. The CDR3 is 14 residues long. The germline gives CDR1 SGHNT, CDR2 YENEEA. Trimming stripped 4 bases from V and 11 bases from J, with 20 bases between. The CDR3 is CASSSTRSTFPAFF. For the CDR3, the DNA is TGTGCCAGCAGCTCCACACGCTCGACATTTCCTGCTTTCTTT.

The chain uses TRBV28 and TRBJ2-5, with 12 bases aligning to TRBD1. With 6 bases clipped from V and 5 bases from J, the junction kept 4 bases outside the gene matches. Germline CDR1 reads MDHEN; CDR2 reads SYDVKM. The CDR3 runs 14 residues. CDR3 residues: CASSGTGGMETQYF. The DNA of the CDR3 is TGTGCCAGCAGCGGGACAGGGGGCATGGAGACCCAGTACTTC.